This T cell receptor beta chain came from a study of CD8 T cells in Susac syndrome. Whole-study findings and limits: By the study's own acknowledgment, its TCR sequencing and HLA analysis included relatively few individuals.

cDNA came from around 0.5 to 1 ug RNA primed by random hexamers. TCRdb used MiXCR to reprocess the immunoSEQ multiplex PCR reads, holding one entry per CDR3 protein. The sample records 150,000 to 180,000 distinct CDR3 sequences, approximately 94% being singletons. As to this clonotype: The antigen is not known.

Sequencing of TCR beta was carried out in blood CD8+ and CD4+ T cells. The study used treatment-naive patients who had stable or active relapsing-remitting disease as multiple sclerosis controls. Negative isolation was applied to CD8+ and CD4+ T cells, and FACS enrichment was applied to TEMRA cells. The sample comprised CD8+ T cells from PBMCs. The sequence came from a human donor with multiple sclerosis.

CDR3 protein: CSARLQESSYNEQFF. The CDR3 DNA is TGCAGTGCTAGGCTACAGGAGAGCTCCTACAATGAGCAGTTCTTC. The rearrangement uses TRBV20-1 and TRBJ2-1; possible D gene TRBD1, 5 bases. Trimming left V 3 bases short and J 0 bases short, with 12 bases between. Looked up from germline, CDR1 is DFQATT and CDR2 is SNEGSKA (reference sequence). The CDR3 has 15 residues.